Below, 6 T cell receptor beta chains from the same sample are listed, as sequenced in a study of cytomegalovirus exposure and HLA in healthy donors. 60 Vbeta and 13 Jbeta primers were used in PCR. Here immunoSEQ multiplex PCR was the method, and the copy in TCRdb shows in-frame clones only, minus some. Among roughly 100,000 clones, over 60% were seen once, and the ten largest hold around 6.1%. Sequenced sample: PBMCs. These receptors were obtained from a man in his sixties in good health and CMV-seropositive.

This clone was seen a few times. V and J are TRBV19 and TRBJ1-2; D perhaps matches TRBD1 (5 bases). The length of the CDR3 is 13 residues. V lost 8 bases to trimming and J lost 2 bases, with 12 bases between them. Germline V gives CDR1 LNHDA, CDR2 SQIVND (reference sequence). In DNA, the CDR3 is TGTGCCAGTCGCCCCGGGGGGAACTATGGCTACACCTTC. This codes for CASRPGGNYGYTF.

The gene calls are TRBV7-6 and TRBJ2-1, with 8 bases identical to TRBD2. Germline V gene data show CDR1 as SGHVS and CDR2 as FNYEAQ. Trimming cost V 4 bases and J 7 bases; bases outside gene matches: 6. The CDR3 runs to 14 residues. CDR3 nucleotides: TGTGCCAGCAGCTACGGGGGGGCCCTGAATGAGCAGTTCTTC. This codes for CASSYGGALNEQFF.

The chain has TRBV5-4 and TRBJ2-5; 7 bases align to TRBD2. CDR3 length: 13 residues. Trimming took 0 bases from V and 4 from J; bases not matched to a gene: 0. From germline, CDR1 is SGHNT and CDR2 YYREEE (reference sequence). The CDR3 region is CASSLGGGETQYF. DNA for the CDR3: TGTGCCAGCAGCTTGGGGGGGGGAGAGACCCAGTACTTC.

The CDR3 DNA sequence: TGTGCCAGTCGCCCAGGTTGGGGGGGGGACTATGGCTACACCTTC. It is translated as CASRPGWGGDYGYTF. The V call is TRBV7-8, the J call TRBJ1-2, with D possibly being TRBD1 (5 bases). Germline loops: CDR1 SGHVS, CDR2 FQNEAQ. This CDR3 comprises 15 residues. Between the trimmed V and J ends, which lost 9 bases and 3 bases, there was a span of 20 bases. Full variable domain (remainder filled in from reference TRBV7-8 and TRBJ1-2): GAGVSQSPRYKVAKRGQDVALRCDPISGHVSLFWYQQALGQGPEFLTYFQNEAQLDKSGLPSDRFFAERPEGSVSTLKIQRTQQEDSAVYLCASRPGWGGDYGYTFGSGTRLTVV.

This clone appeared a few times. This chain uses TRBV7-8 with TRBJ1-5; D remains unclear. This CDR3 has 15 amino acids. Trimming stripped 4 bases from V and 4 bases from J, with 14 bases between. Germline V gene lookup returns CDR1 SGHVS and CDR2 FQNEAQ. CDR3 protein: CASSSSLRENQPQHF. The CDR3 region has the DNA TGTGCCAGCAGCTCCTCCCTACGGGAGAATCAGCCCCAGCATTTT.

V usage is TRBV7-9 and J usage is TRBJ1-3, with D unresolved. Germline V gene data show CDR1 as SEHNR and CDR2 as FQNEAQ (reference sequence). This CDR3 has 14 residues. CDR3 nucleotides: TGTTCCGGAGGGTTGATTGACTCTGGAAACACCATATATTTT. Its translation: CSGGLIDSGNTIYF.